Presented here are 8 T cell receptor beta chains from one specimen sequenced in a study of T cell clonality in common variable immunodeficiency. The repertoire was sequenced with immunoSEQ multiplex PCR; TCRdb's copy has only in-frame clones and lacks some. The sample has 35,000 to 50,000 clones, none seen only once. Sequenced sample: peripheral blood mononuclear cells. Every receptor here comes from a person aged 18 to 75 in good health.

This clone was detected ten times or more. The CDR3 end lies 3 residues beyond the end of the read and is filled in from the germline J gene. The J gene is TRBJ2-7, the V gene TRBV28; weak D call: TRBD1 (6 bases). The V gene's germline CDR1 is MDHEN and CDR2 SYDVKM. This CDR3 has 14 amino acids. The V and J ends lost 7 bases and 0 bases respectively, with 13 bases between them. The covered CDR3 bases are TGTGCCAGCAAGAAAGGGGGAAGCTCCTACGAG. Protein product: CASKKGGSSYE. The full CDR3 is CASKKGGSSYEQYF.

This clone was observed many times. Read sequence stops 3 residues before the CDR3 end, and the germline J gene provides the missing end. The rearrangement links TRBV6-1 to TRBJ2-7; 8 bases are a match to TRBD2. J lost 2 bases, V lost 1 base, and 1 base had no gene match. The CDR3 has 14 amino acids. The germline CDR1 and CDR2 sequences are MNHNS and SASEGT. The CDR3 spells CASSEVSGAYEQYF. CDR3 DNA (partial): TGTGCCAGCAGTGAAGTTAGCGGGGCCTACGAG.

This clone was seen many times. The germline gene is not matched at one end of the junction; a read error may be the cause. The CDR3 extends 3 residues past the end of the read, so its final part is completed from the germline J gene. The V and J genes are TRBV7-7 and TRBJ2-1; D is uncertain. CDR3 size: 16 residues. Germline CDR1 SSHAT, CDR2 FNYEAQ (reference sequence). This chain's CDR3 is CASSDLLKSSYNEQFF. The CDR3 DNA, read in part, is TGTGCTAGCAGCGACTTGTTGAAAAGCTCCTACAATGAG.

This clone was counted ten times or more. Coverage ceases 3 residues before the CDR3 finishes, and the germline J gene fills in the end. J is TRBJ2-3 and V is TRBV10-1, with D uncertain. Looked up from germline, CDR1 is WNHNN and CDR2 is SYGVQD (reference sequence). The CDR3 has 14 amino acids. With 3 bases removed from V and 0 bases from J, the gap between germline ends came to 7 bases. CDR3 sequence: CASSDQTSTDTQYF. The CDR3 DNA, read in part, is TGCGCCAGCAGTGATCAGACTAGCACAGATACG.

This clone was seen repeatedly, ten times or more. Sequencing ends 3 residues short of the CDR3 end; the germline J gene provides the rest. The chain has TRBV20-1 and TRBJ2-5; D unresolved. The CDR3 loop spans 15 amino acids. The V end lost 0 bases, the J end lost 0 bases, and 11 bases lay between the germline ends. Germline V CDR1 and CDR2: DFQATT, SNEGSKA (reference sequence). CDR3: CSARDPDSYQETQYF. The part of the CDR3 DNA that was read is TGCAGTGCTAGAGATCCTGACTCGTACCAAGAGACC.

This clone appeared many times. Sequencing ends 3 residues short of the CDR3 end; the germline J gene provides the rest. The chain has TRBV6-2 or TRBV6-3 and TRBJ1-5; the D gene is possibly TRBD1 (6 bases). Trimming removed 4 bases at V and 7 bases at J, with 8 bases between. The CDR3 covers 12 residues. Per the germline V gene, CDR1 is MNHEY and CDR2 is SVGEGT. CDR3 amino acids: CASSLQGQPQHF. CDR3 bases read: TGTGCCAGCAGTTTACAGGGACAGCCC.

This clone has a count of ten or more. The read falls 3 residues short of the CDR3 end, and the missing part is taken from the germline J gene. The J gene is TRBJ2-4, the V gene TRBV7-2; D perhaps matches TRBD1 (6 bases). The CDR3 is made up of 13 amino acids. Trimming took 5 bases from V and 8 from J, leaving 13 bases between them. The germline V gene encodes CDR1 SGHTA and CDR2 FQGNSA. This chain's CDR3 is CASSGNRADIQYF. The DNA read from the CDR3 is TGTGCCAGCAGCGGAAACAGGGCGGACATT. Full variable domain (remainder filled in from reference TRBV7-2 and TRBJ2-4): GAGVSQSPSNKVTEKGKDVELRCDPISGHTALYWYRQSLGQGLEFLIYFQGNSAPDKSGLPSDRFSAERTGGSVSTLTIQRTQQEDSAVYLCASSGNRADIQYFGAGTRLSVL.

This clone was counted many times. The CDR3 is cut off 3 residues early in the read; its end comes from the germline J gene. The chain links TRBV19 to TRBJ2-7, with a tentative D call TRBD1 (6 bases). Deletions cut 4 bases from V and 4 bases from J, with 8 bases between. The CDR3 is 12 amino acids. Germline assignment: CDR1 LNHDA and CDR2 SQIVND (reference sequence). CDR3 DNA (partial): TGTGCCAGTAGTAAAGGACAGTACGAG. Protein: CASSKGQYE. The whole CDR3 region reads CASSKGQYEQYF.